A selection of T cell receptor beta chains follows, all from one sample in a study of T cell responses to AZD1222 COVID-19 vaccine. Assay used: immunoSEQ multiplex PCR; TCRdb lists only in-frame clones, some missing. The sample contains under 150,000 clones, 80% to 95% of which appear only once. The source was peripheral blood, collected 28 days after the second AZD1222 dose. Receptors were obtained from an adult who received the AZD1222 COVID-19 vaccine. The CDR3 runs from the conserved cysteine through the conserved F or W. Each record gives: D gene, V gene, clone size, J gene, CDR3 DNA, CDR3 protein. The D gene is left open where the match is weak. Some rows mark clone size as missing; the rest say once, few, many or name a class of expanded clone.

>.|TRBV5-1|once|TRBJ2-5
TGCGCCAGCAGCTTATCGGGGACCCAAGAGACCCAGTACTTC
CASSLSGTQETQYF
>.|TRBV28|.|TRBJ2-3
TGTGCCAGCAGTTTATTAGACATATACACAGATACGCAGTATTTT
CASSLLDIYTDTQYF
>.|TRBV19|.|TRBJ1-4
TGTGCCAGTACTCCCGCTTCTAATGAAAAACTGTTTTTT
CASTPASNEKLFF
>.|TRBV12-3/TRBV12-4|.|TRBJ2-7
TGTGCCAGCAGTTTTTTACACGAGCAGTACTTC
CASSFLHEQYF
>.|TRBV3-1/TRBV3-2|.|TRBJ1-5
TGTGCCAGCAGCCAAGGTGGCACCTCCTATAGCAATCAGCCCCAGCATTTT
CASSQGGTSYSNQPQHF
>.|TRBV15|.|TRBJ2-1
TGTGCCACCAGCAGAGATCCCATCAAATCCTACAATGAGCAGTTCTTC
CATSRDPIKSYNEQFF
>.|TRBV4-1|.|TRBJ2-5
TGCGCCAGCAGCCAACCTAAGAGGGCCCAAGAGACCCAGTACTTC
CASSQPKRAQETQYF
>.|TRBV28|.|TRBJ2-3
TGTGCCAGCAGGTCCGGGTCAACAGATACGCAGTATTTT
CASRSGSTDTQYF
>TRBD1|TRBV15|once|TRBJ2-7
TGTGCCACCAGCAGCCACAGGGGGCTCGCATCCTACGAGCAGTACTTC
CATSSHRGLASYEQYF
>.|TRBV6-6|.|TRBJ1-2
TGTGCCAGCAACACCGGGGGACACTATGGCTACACCTTC
CASNTGGHYGYTF
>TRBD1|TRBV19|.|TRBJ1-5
TGTGCCAGTAGTACCGGCCCCCCTGGACAGGGGTCTCAGCCCCAGCATTTT
CASSTGPPGQGSQPQHF
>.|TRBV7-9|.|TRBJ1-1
TGTGCCAGCAGCCCGGGACCCATGAACACTGAAGCTTTCTTT
CASSPGPMNTEAFF
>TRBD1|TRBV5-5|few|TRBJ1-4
TGTGCCAGCAGCTTGGATTGGAGGGACAGAGAAAAACTGTTTTTT
CASSLDWRDREKLFF
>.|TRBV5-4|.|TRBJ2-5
TGTGCCAGCAGCTTTCGGGGAGAAGAGACCCAGTACTTC
CASSFRGEETQYF
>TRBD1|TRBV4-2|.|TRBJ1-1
TGTGCCAGCAGCCAAGATACGCGACAGGGAAACACTGAAGCTTTCTTT
CASSQDTRQGNTEAFF
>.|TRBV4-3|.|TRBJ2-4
TGCGCCAGCAGCCAGATGGGACAAATTTCCTTCAAAAACATTCAGTACTTC
CASSQMGQISFKNIQYF
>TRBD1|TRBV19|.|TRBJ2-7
TGTGCCAGTAGTATAACCGGGACAGCCCCTTACGAGCAGTACTTC
CASSITGTAPYEQYF
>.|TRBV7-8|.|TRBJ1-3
TGTGCCAGCAGCTACAGACAGGCGTTGGGAAACACCATATATTTT
CASSYRQALGNTIYF
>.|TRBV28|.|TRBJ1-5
TGTGCCAGCAGCACGAAAGGGTCTAGAGTTCAGCCCCAGCATTTT
CASSTKGSRVQPQHF
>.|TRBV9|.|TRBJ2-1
TGTGCCAGCAGCGTAGCGGGGCGCCACAATGAGCAGTTCTTC
CASSVAGRHNEQFF
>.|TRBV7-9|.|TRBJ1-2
TGTGCCAGCAGCCCCACCATTGCGGAGGGGTTGTACGGCTACACCTTC
CASSPTIAEGLYGYTF
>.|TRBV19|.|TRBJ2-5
TGTGCCAGTAGGAGTGGGACGGGGACCCAGTACTTC
CASRSGTGTQYF
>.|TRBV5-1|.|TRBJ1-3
TGCGCCAGCAGCTTCCCTGGAAACACCATATATTTT
CASSFPGNTIYF
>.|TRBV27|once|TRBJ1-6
TGTGCCAGCAGTTTAACGGACACGCTCCGCTCAAATTCACCCCTCCACTTT
CASSLTDTLRSNSPLHF
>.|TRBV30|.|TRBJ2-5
TGTGCCTGGAGTCCCCTGGGACTTTTCCAAGAGACCCAGTACTTC
CAWSPLGLFQETQYF
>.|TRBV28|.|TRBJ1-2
TGTGCCAGCACCCCGGTAGACCCTTTTAACTATGGCTACACCTTC
CASTPVDPFNYGYTF
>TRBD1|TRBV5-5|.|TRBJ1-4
TGTGCCAGCAGCCAGGGACAGGGTATCGGAAAACTGTTTTTT
CASSQGQGIGKLFF
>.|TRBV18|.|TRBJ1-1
TGTGCCAGCTCACGCAGATTGAACACTGAAGCTTTCTTT
CASSRRLNTEAFF
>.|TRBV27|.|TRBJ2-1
TGTGCCAGCAGTTTAAGGCGGACCTCCTACAATGAGCAGTTCTTC
CASSLRRTSYNEQFF
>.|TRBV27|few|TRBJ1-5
TGTGCCAGCAGTTCCCGGACCGGGAAACCCCAGCATTTT
CASSSRTGKPQHF
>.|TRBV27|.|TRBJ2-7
TGTGCCAGCAGTTTCCTTCCGCTAAGCTCCTACGAGCAGTACTTC
CASSFLPLSSYEQYF